This T cell receptor (beta chain) originates from a study of OX40 agonist ivuxolimab in advanced cancers. V lost 2 bases and J 4 bases, leaving 17 bases between the germline ends. The CDR3 has 16 amino acids. Looked up from germline, CDR1 is MNHEY and CDR2 is SMNVEV (reference sequence). Peripheral blood came from all dose cohorts at three timepoints. Libraries were prepared by immunoSEQ multiplex PCR; TCRdb keeps only in-frame clonotypes and omits some of them. The table has 55,000 to 60,000 clones, 93% seen once; the top ten hold 18%. The TCR was taken from an adult with an advanced solid tumor such as melanoma, head and neck, liver or kidney cancer. V gene TRBV27 combines with J gene TRBJ1-2; TRBD1 is a possible D gene (5 bases). The sample in question was CD4+ or CD8+ T cells sorted from blood, obtained in a trial of the OX40 agonist ivuxolimab. Here the CDR3 reads CASSLIGTGWPYGYTF. The CDR3 DNA follows: TGTGCCAGCAGTTTAATAGGCACAGGCTGGCCCTATGGCTACACCTTC.